These 8 T cell receptor beta chains originate from one sample sequenced in a study of cytomegalovirus exposure and HLA in healthy donors. The primer mix had 60 Vbeta and 13 Jbeta primers. Here immunoSEQ multiplex PCR was the method, and the copy in TCRdb shows in-frame clones only, minus some. Among over 150,000 clones listed, over 70% were seen once. Material for sequencing was PBMCs. Every receptor here comes from a woman between 50 and 59 years old in good health and CMV-seropositive.

The CDR3 loop is CASSGGVLAKNIQYF. The CDR3 DNA reads as TGTGCCAGCAGCGGAGGGGTCCTAGCCAAAAACATTCAGTACTTC. V and J are TRBV11-2 and TRBJ2-4; a weak D match, TRBD2 (6 bases). Germline V gene sequence: CDR1 SGHAT, CDR2 FQNNGV. Trimming removed 5 bases from V and 0 bases from J, with 11 bases in between. The CDR3 is 15 residues long.

The V call is TRBV4-3, the J call TRBJ1-1, with a possible D match to TRBD1 (6 bases). The CDR3 loop spans 15 amino acids. V was clipped by 1 base and J by 1 base, with 10 bases between them. CDR1 LGHNA and CDR2 YSLEER come from the germline V gene. Written as DNA, the CDR3 is TGCGCCAGCAGCCAAGGGAAGACAGGGAACACTGAAGCTTTCTTT. As protein: CASSQGKTGNTEAFF.

CDR3 amino acids: CAWSRSNQPQHF. DNA for the CDR3: TGTGCCTGGAGCCGTAGCAATCAGCCCCAGCATTTT. The V call is TRBV30, the J call TRBJ1-5; no reliable D call. The CDR3 extends over 12 amino acids. V gave up 3 bases and J gave up 0 bases, with 3 bases separating them. Germline CDR1 reads GTSNPN; CDR2 reads SVGIG (reference sequence).

This clone was detected only once. The chain recombines TRBV5-1 with TRBJ2-7; weak D call: TRBD1 (5 bases). The CDR3 sequence is 14 residues long. In germline, CDR1 is SGHRS, CDR2 YFSETQ. Between the trimmed V and J ends, which lost 4 bases and 7 bases, there was a span of 18 bases. CDR3 protein: CASSVRVDTGEQYF. Here the CDR3 DNA reads TGCGCCAGCAGCGTCAGGGTTGACACCGGGGAGCAGTACTTC.

The rearrangement uses TRBV5-1 and TRBJ2-1; 15 bases match TRBD2. From germline, CDR1 is SGHRS and CDR2 YFSETQ. The CDR3 extends over 19 amino acids. V lost 2 bases to trimming and J lost 2 bases; unmatched junction nucleotides: 8. The CDR3 DNA reads TGCGCCAGCAGCTTCCTGGGACTAGCGGGAGGACACCCCTACAATGAGCAGTTCTTC. Amino acid sequence: CASSFLGLAGGHPYNEQFF.

The V call is TRBV15, the J call TRBJ2-1; 11 bases fit TRBD2. CDR1 and CDR2 (germline): LNHNV, YYDKDF (reference sequence). This CDR3 comprises 16 residues. The V gene end was trimmed by 0 bases and the J gene end by 5 bases; junction bases not matched to a gene: 3. The CDR3: CATSRDASGGNNEQFF. The CDR3 nucleotides read TGTGCCACCAGCAGAGACGCTAGCGGGGGGAACAATGAGCAGTTCTTC.

V usage is TRBV5-1 and J usage is TRBJ2-7, with TRBD2 matching 8 bases. Per germline, CDR1 SGHRS and CDR2 YFSETQ. CDR3 length: 14 amino acids. V lost 4 bases and J lost 1; bases outside the gene matches: 4. The CDR3 DNA follows: TGCGCCAGCAGCCCGGGGGGGGGTTCCTACGAGCAGTACTTC. It specifies CASSPGGGSYEQYF. The full variable domain, its missing parts supplied by reference TRBV5-1 and TRBJ2-7, is KAGVTQTPRYLIKTRGQQVTLSCSPISGHRSVSWYQQTPGQGLQFLFEYFSETQRNKGNFPGRFSGRQFSNSRSEMNVSTLELGDSALYLCASSPGGGSYEQYFGPGTRLTVT.

The chain employs TRBV30 and TRBJ2-5; the match to TRBD2 covers 7 bases. The CDR3 has 17 amino acids. The junction had 15 bases not matched to a gene; V was cut back by 3 bases and J by 2 bases. Germline CDR1 is GTSNPN and CDR2 is SVGIG (reference sequence). This CDR3 reads CAWSSLLIRDYQETQYF. The CDR3 DNA follows: TGTGCCTGGAGCTCTCTACTTATCCGGGACTATCAAGAGACCCAGTACTTC.